The clone carrying this TCR beta chain appeared once. Its antigen is unknown. The data derive from a study of OX40 agonist ivuxolimab in advanced cancers. Background on the study: In three patients, partial responses were observed, one with hepatocellular carcinoma and two with cutaneous melanoma. Findings of the study overall: Both CD4+ and CD8+ T cell populations in blood had undergone clonal expansion by week 6 at 0.1 to 3.0 mg/kg. Researchers did not determine the expanded peripheral T cells' antigen specificity.

The repertoire was sequenced with immunoSEQ multiplex PCR; TCRdb's copy has only in-frame clones and lacks some. The sample lists under 90,000 clones, about 85% occurring once. The ends were cut back, 6 bases at V and 0 bases at J, with 9 bases in the middle. Germline CDR1 is LNHDA and CDR2 is SQIVND (reference sequence). CDR3 length: 13 amino acids. Blood got drawn at baseline, again on cycle 4 day 1, and then on cycle 7 day 1. The J gene is TRBJ2-7, the V gene TRBV19, with D unclear. The clonotype originates from an adult with an advanced solid tumor such as melanoma, head and neck, liver or kidney cancer. This specimen consisted of CD4+ or CD8+ T cells sorted from blood, obtained in a trial of the OX40 agonist ivuxolimab. The CDR3 loop is CASRNTNSYEQYF. As DNA, the CDR3 is TGTGCCAGTAGAAATACTAACTCCTACGAGCAGTACTTC. The whole variable domain, filled in from reference TRBV19 and TRBJ2-7, reads DGGITQSPKYLFRKEGQNVTLSCEQNLNHDAMYWYRQDPGQGLRLIYYSQIVNDFQKGDIAEGYSVSREKKESFPLTVTSAQKNPTAFYLCASRNTNSYEQYFGPGTRLTVT.